This paragraph reports one T cell receptor (beta chain). The antigen is undetermined. The data are from a study of vaccination effects on CD4 cells after COVID-19. Across the study: Samples collected post-vaccine were obtained a median of 72 days after the second dose. General study points: Just 1 of 255 vaccine-induced clones in healthy recipients was cross-reactive.

Data came from immunoSEQ multiplex PCR; TCRdb stores just in-frame clones and leaves some out. This sample yields tens of thousands of clones, of which around 80% are seen a single time; just under 2% belongs to the top ten. Using viral peptide pools, the ViraFEST assay grew out antigen-specific CD4+ T cells prior to sequencing. Following a 10-day culture, CD4+ T cells were purified. Each participant was administered two doses of either the BNT162b2 or the mRNA-1273 vaccine. The healthy vaccine recipients, who had no prior SARS-CoV-2 infection, showed negative nucleocapsid antibodies. Half-medium replacement with IL-2 medium occurred on days 3 and 7. The CDR3 runs to 13 residues. Trimming shortened V by 4 bases and J by 10 bases, and 14 bases separated the two germline ends. Germline V gene data show CDR1 as WSHSY and CDR2 as SAAADI.

The rearrangement links TRBV10-2 to TRBJ2-1, with D possibly TRBD1 on 5 matching bases. This receptor was identified in a human donor who received a COVID-19 vaccine. Sequenced material: CD4+ T cells from PBMCs cultured with HCoV-OC43 spike peptides, taken after COVID-19 vaccination. The subset here: HCoV-OC43 spike overlapping peptide pool stimulation. The CDR3 DNA sequence: TGCGCCAGCAGTGCTTCAGGGTATGACGAGCAGTTCTTC. Residues: CASSASGYDEQFF.